The 15 T cell receptor beta chains in this list originate from one sample, sequenced in a study of OX40 agonist ivuxolimab in advanced cancers. Produced via immunoSEQ multiplex PCR; TCRdb's table is partial and in-frame only. The repertoire includes several thousand clones, roughly 80% of them detected once, and around 79% sits in the top ten. The material sequenced was CD4+ or CD8+ T cells sorted from blood, taken in a trial of the OX40 agonist ivuxolimab. The receptors here all came from an adult with an advanced solid tumor such as melanoma, head and neck, liver or kidney cancer.

This chain joins TRBV2 and TRBJ1-4; 11 bases align to TRBD1. The ends lost 1 base at V and 4 bases at J; junction bases unmatched: 11. CDR3 size: 19 residues. Germline V CDR1 and CDR2: SNHLY, FYNNEI. CDR3 amino acids: CASSEVGPGQGGNNEKLFF. CDR3 coding DNA: TGTGCCAGCAGTGAAGTGGGACCGGGACAGGGGGGGAATAATGAAAAACTGTTTTTT.

This clone has a single count. The rearrangement uses TRBV18 and TRBJ1-2, with 7 bases matching TRBD1. The CDR3 is 13 amino acids. V trimming: 6 bases; J trimming: 8 bases; junction bases outside the gene matches: 9. Germline CDR1 is KGHSH and CDR2 is LQKENI. CDR3 sequence reads: CASSQTGRDGYTF. The CDR3 DNA sequence: TGTGCCAGCTCGCAGACAGGGCGGGACGGCTACACCTTC.

Regarding this clone: This may be a read error: a much more frequent sequence differs by one nucleotide. This rearrangement joins TRBV30 to TRBJ2-7; D unresolved. Germline V gene data show CDR1 as GTSNPN and CDR2 as SVGIG (reference sequence). V was pared by 7 bases and J by 3 bases, with 10 bases between. The CDR3 spans 11 residues. CDR3 amino acids: CAYCHLYEQYF. The CDR3 coding sequence is TGTGCCTACTGCCACCTCTACGAGCAGTACTTC. Full variable domain (missing parts from reference TRBV30 and TRBJ2-7): SQTIHQWPATLVQPVGSPLSLECTVEGTSNPNLYWYRQAAGRGLQLLFYSVGIGQISSEVPQNLSASRPQDRQFILSSKKLLLSDSGFYLCAYCHLYEQYFGPGTRLTVT.

For this clone: Its ends do not fully match the called genes, so a read error is possible. This same CDR3 is encoded by further DNA sequences in the sample. V gene TRBV18 combines with J gene TRBJ1-3; 9 bases are a match to TRBD1. Looked up from germline, CDR1 is KGHSH and CDR2 is LQKENI. This CDR3 is built from 16 residues. The CDR3 DNA reads as TGTGCCAGCTCACCACCGGAGGGACAGGGTGGAAATACCATATATTTT. Translating it yields CASSPPEGQGGNTIYF.

By sample fraction, this clone is medium-sized. The chain links TRBV11-2 to TRBJ1-4; D unresolved. Trimming pared 1 base from V and 0 bases from J, leaving 9 bases between. Germline CDR1 and CDR2: SGHAT and FQNNGV. The CDR3 totals 16 residues. The CDR3 is CASSLVGVTTNEKLFF. As DNA, the CDR3 is TGTGCCAGCAGCTTAGTTGGGGTCACAACTAATGAAAAACTGTTTTTT.

This clone was detected a few times. This chain uses TRBV4-1 with TRBJ1-1; D not resolved. CDR3 length: 14 residues. Between the trimmed V and J ends, which lost 1 base and 0 bases, there was a span of 6 bases. Germline CDR1 MGHRA, CDR2 YSYEKL. CDR3 sequence (DNA): TGCGCCAGCAGCCAAGTAACTATGAACACTGAAGCTTTCTTT. It is translated as CASSQVTMNTEAFF.

CDR3 loop: CASSFGGEQYF. The DNA of the CDR3 is TGCGCCAGCAGCTTCGGGGGAGAGCAGTACTTC. The chain links TRBV5-1 to TRBJ2-7; D is perhaps TRBD2 (6 bases). Germline V gives CDR1 SGHRS, CDR2 YFSETQ. CDR3 size: 11 residues. Trimming removed 2 bases from V and 7 bases from J, with 7 bases in between.

Judged by abundance, this clone is medium-sized. V is TRBV4-1 and J is TRBJ1-6; perhaps TRBD1 as D (5 bases). Germline V gives CDR1 MGHRA, CDR2 YSYEKL. This CDR3 has 17 amino acids. Trimming removed 0 bases at V and 4 bases at J, with 13 bases between. The CDR3 loop reads CASSQDTGTEYNSPLHF. CDR3 nucleotides: TGCGCCAGCAGCCAAGATACCGGGACCGAGTATAATTCACCCCTCCACTTT.

The chain joins TRBV6-5 to TRBJ2-5, with no clear D. V was trimmed by 6 bases and J by 1 base, leaving 15 bases between them. Looked up from germline, CDR1 is MNHEY and CDR2 is SVGAGI. This CDR3 is built from 15 residues. In DNA, the CDR3 is TGTGCCAGCAGCCTATTAGGGCAGTCCCAAGAGACCCAGTACTTC. Its translation is CASSLLGQSQETQYF.

This clone was observed a single time. The V and J genes are TRBV5-1 and TRBJ2-7; D is ambiguous. Germline lookup yields CDR1 SGHRS and CDR2 YFSETQ. The CDR3 length is 13 residues. V shed 4 bases and J shed 1 base, with 9 bases lying between them. The CDR3 reads CASSLTRSYEQYF. The CDR3 region has the DNA TGCGCCAGCAGCCTGACACGTTCCTACGAGCAGTACTTC.

The genes are TRBV25-1 and TRBJ2-3; 11 bases agree with TRBD2. The CDR3 has 14 residues. J was trimmed by 3 bases and V by 5 bases; bases with no gene match: 1. The germline gives CDR1 MGHDK, CDR2 SYGVNS. The CDR3 DNA follows: TGTGCCAGCAGTTTAGCGGGGGGGACAGATACGCAGTATTTT. It is translated as CASSLAGGTDTQYF.

The chain uses TRBV27 and TRBJ1-1; D gene ambiguous. Germline V CDR1 and CDR2: MNHEY, SMNVEV (reference sequence). With 6 bases removed from V and 0 bases from J, the gap between germline ends came to 2 bases. The CDR3 runs 11 residues. CDR3 nucleotide sequence: TGTGCCAGCAGATTGAACACTGAAGCTTTCTTT. Translating gives CASRLNTEAFF.

The V gene is TRBV12-2, the J gene TRBJ2-5; TRBD1, the table's D call, was not compared with the DNA. TRBV12-2 is annotated as a pseudogene. The CDR3 runs 15 residues. CDR3: CASRVTGRRGWAQYF. The CDR3 region has the DNA TGTGCAAGTCGCGTAACAGGACGGAGAGGTTGGGCCCAGTACTTC.

The J gene is TRBJ1-5, the V gene TRBV7-9, with D uncertain. The V gene lost 3 bases and the J gene lost 8 bases, with 11 bases spanning the gap. Germline CDR1 SEHNR, CDR2 FQNEAQ (reference sequence). CDR3 length: 13 residues. In nucleotides, the CDR3 is TGTGCCAGCAGCTTTCAGGTTGATGAGCCCCAGCATTTT. Protein: CASSFQVDEPQHF. The whole variable domain, remainder taken from reference TRBV7-9 and TRBJ1-5, is DTGVSQNPRHKITKRGQNVTFRCDPISEHNRLYWYRQTLGQGPEFLTYFQNEAQLEKSRLLSDRFSAERPKGSFSTLEIQRTEQGDSAMYLCASSFQVDEPQHFGDGTRLSIL.

This clone is categorized as medium-sized. The gene calls are TRBV25-1 and TRBJ1-1; D is unresolved. V was cut by 7 bases and J by 5 bases, with 17 bases left in between. Germline CDR1 is MGHDK and CDR2 is SYGVNS. The CDR3 is 14 residues long. The CDR3 loop reads CASTTMGRETEAFF. In nucleotides, the CDR3 is TGTGCCAGCACCACCATGGGTAGGGAAACTGAAGCTTTCTTT.